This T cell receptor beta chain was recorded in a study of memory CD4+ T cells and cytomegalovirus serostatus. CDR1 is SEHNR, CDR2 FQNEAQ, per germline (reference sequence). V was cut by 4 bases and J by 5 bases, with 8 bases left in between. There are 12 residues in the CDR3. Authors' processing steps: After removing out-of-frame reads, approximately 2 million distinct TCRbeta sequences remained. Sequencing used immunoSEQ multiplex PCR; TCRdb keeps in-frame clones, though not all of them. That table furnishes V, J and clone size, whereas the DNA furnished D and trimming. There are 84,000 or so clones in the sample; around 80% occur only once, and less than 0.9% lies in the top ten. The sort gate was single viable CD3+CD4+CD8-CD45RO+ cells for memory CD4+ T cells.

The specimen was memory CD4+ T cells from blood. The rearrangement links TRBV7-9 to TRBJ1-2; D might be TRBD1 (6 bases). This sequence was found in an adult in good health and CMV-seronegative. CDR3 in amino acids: CASSSGTYGYTF. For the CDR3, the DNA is TGTGCCAGCAGCTCTGGGACATATGGCTACACCTTC.